This TCR beta chain was documented in a study of cytomegalovirus exposure and HLA in healthy donors. As for this clone: The antigen is not known.

Study-wide points: Within an earlier analysis, most TCR beta V segments proved productive either about 90% or about 30% of the time. Under in vitro conditions, a few CMV-associated chains were confirmed as specific for CMV antigens. Later on, a genetic analysis was performed. It linked a missense variant in DCLRE1C with V- and J-gene trimming of TCR beta. An analysis was carried out later, and it reportedly showed fewer N-insertions in an Asian-associated ancestry cluster than the roughly 700-donor mean.

PCR employed 60 Vbeta and 13 Jbeta primers. The assay was immunoSEQ multiplex PCR, and TCRdb's table has in-frame clones only and misses some. Of 150,000 to 170,000 clones detected, over 70% appear once; the ten largest clones hold roughly 13%. This TCR was sampled from a man in his thirties or forties in good health and CMV-seropositive. What was sequenced was PBMCs.

The CDR3 bases are TGTGCCAGCAGTTTCCTCAGCGGACTCACAGATACGCAGTATTTT. Residues: CASSFLSGLTDTQYF. The V call is TRBV27, the J call TRBJ2-3, with a weak D call TRBD2 (5 bases). V lost 3 bases and J 2 bases, leaving 12 bases between the germline ends. Germline assignment: CDR1 MNHEY and CDR2 SMNVEV (reference sequence). This CDR3 comprises 15 residues.